One sample yielded the 26 T cell receptor beta chains listed below, sequenced in a study of early T cells in non-severe SARS-CoV-2 infection. TCRdb reprocessed the 5' RACE reads via MiXCR and lists one record per CDR3 protein. The sample has tens of thousands of distinct CDR3 sequences, 10% to 15% seen once; the top ten hold around 1.5%. This sample comprised whole blood, obtained at baseline. Receptors originate from an adult who was a healthcare worker with PCR-confirmed SARS-CoV-2 infection or an uninfected control (not recorded which).

This clonotype was seen a few times. The CDR3 sequence: CASSSDRVKGEQYF. The CDR3 nucleotides read TGTGCCAGCAGCTCCGACAGGGTGAAAGGCGAGCAGTACTTC. V gene TRBV6-2 or TRBV6-3 combines with J gene TRBJ2-7; TRBD1 matches at 7 bases. Germline V CDR1 and CDR2: MNHEY, SVGEGT. The V segment lost 6 bases and the J segment 6 bases; nucleotides outside the gene matches: 11. The CDR3 has 14 residues.

The sample holds many counts of this clonotype. The genes are TRBV20-1 and TRBJ2-4; 7 positions match TRBD1. The CDR3 covers 15 residues. Losses at the gene ends were 6 bases for V and 1 base for J; bases not matched to a gene: 9. In germline, CDR1 is DFQATT, CDR2 SNEGSKA (reference sequence). The CDR3 is CSAIGEGAAKNIQYF. The CDR3 region has the DNA TGCAGTGCGATCGGAGAGGGGGCGGCCAAAAACATTCAGTACTTC.

This clonotype has just a few counts. The chain uses TRBV7-2 and TRBJ2-7; possibly TRBD1 for D (6 bases). The V gene lost 1 base and the J gene lost 6 bases, with 10 bases spanning the gap. The germline V gene has CDR1 SGHTA and CDR2 FQGNSA. The CDR3 is 13 residues long. The CDR3 is CASSLVSRGEQYF. Written as DNA, the CDR3 is TGTGCCAGCAGCTTAGTAAGCAGGGGCGAGCAGTACTTC.

This clonotype was counted only a few times. J is TRBJ2-1 and V is TRBV11-2; the D is unclear. Germline V CDR1 and CDR2: SGHAT, FQNNGV. Trimming took 5 bases from V and 10 from J, leaving 9 bases between them. The CDR3 loop spans 11 amino acids. The CDR3 DNA reads as TGTGCCAGCAGCGCCCTGATGGAGCAGTTCTTC. Its protein product is CASSALMEQFF.

This chain joins TRBV27 and TRBJ2-7; 12 bases line up with TRBD2. CDR3 size: 15 residues. V lost 5 bases to trimming and J lost 6 bases; unmatched junction nucleotides: 8. In germline, CDR1 is MNHEY, CDR2 SMNVEV (reference sequence). The CDR3 protein is CASSGRLAGDGEQYF. The CDR3 DNA follows: TGTGCCAGCAGTGGTAGACTAGCGGGGGACGGCGAGCAGTACTTC.

In this sample, this clonotype turned up many times. This chain connects TRBV20-1 to TRBJ1-4; TRBD1 aligns across 9 bases. CDR3 length: 14 amino acids. The germline V gene encodes CDR1 DFQATT and CDR2 SNEGSKA (reference sequence). Trimming cost V 0 bases and J 12 bases; bases outside gene matches: 8. In DNA, the CDR3 is TGCAGTGCTAGAGATTGGGACAGGGAGGGGGAACTGTTTTTT. It encodes CSARDWDREGELFF.

The V call is TRBV7-2, the J call TRBJ2-1; 9 bases agree with TRBD1. From germline, CDR1 is SGHTA and CDR2 FQGNSA. This CDR3 spans 14 amino acids. After removal of 2 bases from V and 10 bases from J, the junction contained 6 bases not matched to a gene. Written as DNA, the CDR3 is TGTGCCAGCAGCTTATTCCGGGACAGGGACGAGCAGTTCTTC. This translates into CASSLFRDRDEQFF.

The sample holds many counts of this clonotype. The rearrangement links TRBV7-6 to TRBJ1-6; 7 positions match TRBD1. The CDR3 sequence is 14 residues long. After removal of 6 bases from V and 8 bases from J, the junction contained 7 bases not matched to a gene. Germline V gene lookup returns CDR1 SGHVS and CDR2 FNYEAQ. In nucleotides, the CDR3 is TGTGCCAGCAGTCCGGGACAGATGGATTCACCCCTCCACTTT. This codes for CASSPGQMDSPLHF.

This clonotype was counted a single time. V and J are TRBV11-2 and TRBJ1-6, with D perhaps matching TRBD1 (5 bases). Trimming removed 5 bases from V and 9 bases from J, with 14 bases in between. Germline CDR1 reads SGHAT; CDR2 reads FQNNGV. CDR3 size: 14 residues. CDR3 DNA: TGTGCCAGCAGCCCGAGGGACCGGGGTTCACCCCTCCACTTT. Protein sequence: CASSPRDRGSPLHF.

There are a few counts of this clonotype. The rearrangement joins TRBV7-8 to TRBJ2-1, with TRBD2 as a possible D gene (5 bases). This CDR3 is built from 16 residues. Deletions cut 5 bases from V and 0 bases from J, with 14 bases between. Looked up from germline, CDR1 is SGHVS and CDR2 is FQNEAQ. The CDR3 DNA sequence: TGTGCCAGCAGCAGATTTGGAGGCGGCTCCTACAATGAGCAGTTCTTC. Amino acids: CASSRFGGGSYNEQFF.

This clonotype has just a few counts. This chain connects TRBV7-8 to TRBJ2-1; 7 bases map to TRBD1. In germline, CDR1 is SGHVS, CDR2 FQNEAQ. V shed 5 bases and J 9 bases; nucleotides not matched to a gene: 7. There are 13 residues in the CDR3. The CDR3 here is CASSPGQSGEQFF. Here the CDR3 DNA reads TGTGCCAGCAGCCCGGGACAGTCTGGTGAGCAGTTCTTC.

The gene calls are TRBV24-1 and TRBJ2-6, with unresolved D. Trimming took off 6 bases at V and 0 bases at J, with 2 bases between the two ends. The CDR3 contains 13 residues. CDR1 KGHDR and CDR2 SFDVKD come from the germline V gene. The CDR3 loop is CATSNSGANVLTF. The CDR3 bases are TGTGCCACCAGTAACTCTGGGGCCAACGTCCTGACTTTC.

This rearrangement joins TRBV29-1 to TRBJ1-2; 7 bases align to TRBD1. The V gene end was trimmed by 7 bases and the J gene end by 1 base; junction bases not matched to a gene: 3. The CDR3 has 12 residues. CDR1 SQVTM and CDR2 ANQGSEA come from the germline V gene. CDR3 DNA: TGCAGCGGCGGGGACAGTAACTATGGCTACACCTTC. It yields the protein CSGGDSNYGYTF.

This clonotype was counted ten times or more. This rearrangement joins TRBV30 to TRBJ2-7; 8 nucleotides agree with TRBD1. CDR1 is GTSNPN and CDR2 is SVGIG in the germline V gene (reference sequence). V trimming: 3 bases; J trimming: 2 bases; junction bases outside the gene matches: 6. The CDR3 is made up of 14 amino acids. The CDR3 spells CAWRRTGTAYEQYF. CDR3 sequence (DNA): TGTGCCTGGAGACGGACAGGGACCGCCTACGAGCAGTACTTC.

This clonotype has ten or more counts. The CDR3 coding sequence is TGTGCCAGCACCTTCCCCGGCACAGATACGCAGTATTTT. Encoded protein: CASTFPGTDTQYF. The V and J genes are TRBV6-5 and TRBJ2-3; D is unclear. This CDR3 has 13 residues. Germline V gene lookup returns CDR1 MNHEY and CDR2 SVGAGI. Deletions cut 7 bases from V and 1 base from J, with 9 bases between.

The chain uses TRBV14 and TRBJ1-3; D may be TRBD1 (6 bases). This CDR3 contains 15 residues. Germline CDR1 SGHDN, CDR2 FVKESK. Trimming took 3 bases from V and 0 from J, leaving 9 bases between them. The CDR3 loop is CASSQQGYSGNTIYF. In DNA, the CDR3 is TGTGCCAGCAGCCAGCAGGGGTACTCTGGAAACACCATATATTTT.

The chain combines TRBV30 with TRBJ1-3; D is undetermined. V lost 3 bases and J lost 2, with 14 bases in between. Germline loops: CDR1 GTSNPN, CDR2 SVGIG (reference sequence). The CDR3 is 15 amino acids. CDR3 sequence (DNA): TGTGCCTGGAGGGTAGGGAGCGAGCCTGGAAACACCATATATTTT. Translated: CAWRVGSEPGNTIYF. The complete variable domain, with remaining parts taken from reference TRBV30 and TRBJ1-3, reads SQTIHQWPATLVQPVGSPLSLECTVEGTSNPNLYWYRQAAGRGLQLLFYSVGIGQISSEVPQNLSASRPQDRQFILSSKKLLLSDSGFYLCAWRVGSEPGNTIYFGEGSWLTVV.

This clonotype was seen a few times. The chain is built from TRBV27 and TRBJ2-5, with D perhaps assigned TRBD1 or TRBD2 (5 bases each). The CDR3 is 15 residues long. CDR1 MNHEY and CDR2 SMNVEV come from the germline V gene (reference sequence). V was cut by 2 bases and J by 5 bases, with 15 bases left in between. The CDR3 protein is CASSLISGTGETQYF. The CDR3, as DNA: TGTGCCAGCAGTTTAATCTCAGGGACGGGCGAGACCCAGTACTTC.

The V and J genes are TRBV18 and TRBJ1-6; D is uncertain. This CDR3 region has 14 residues. Trimming removed 3 bases from V and 7 bases from J, with 10 bases in between. Germline V CDR1 and CDR2: KGHSH, LQKENI. CDR3 nucleotide sequence: TGTGCCAGCTCACCCACAGATGCCAATTCACCCCTCCACTTT. This sequence encodes CASSPTDANSPLHF.

A few counts support this clonotype. The genes are TRBV7-6 and TRBJ2-3; 11 bases fit TRBD1. Trimming at V came to 1 base and at J to 8 bases, leaving 11 bases not matched to a gene. The CDR3 extends over 17 amino acids. Germline CDR1 SGHVS, CDR2 FNYEAQ. Here the CDR3 reads CASSLESGTGGSTTQYF. DNA for the CDR3: TGTGCCAGCAGCTTAGAGTCTGGGACAGGGGGATCCACTACGCAGTATTTT.

The table lists this clonotype with many counts. The chain recombines TRBV25-1 with TRBJ1-6, with a tentative D call TRBD1 (6 bases). V shed 3 bases and J shed 9 bases, with 15 bases lying between them. Per the germline V gene, CDR1 is MGHDK and CDR2 is SYGVNS. This CDR3 is 15 amino acids long. The CDR3 here is CASSDATGAGSPLHF. CDR3 DNA: TGTGCCAGCAGTGATGCGACAGGCGCCGGTTCACCCCTCCACTTT.

The chain uses TRBV10-2 and TRBJ2-5; 7 bases line up with TRBD2. Germline loops: CDR1 WSHSY, CDR2 SAAADI. The CDR3 extends over 15 amino acids. V was pared by 3 bases and J by 5 bases, with 9 bases of the junction left unmatched. This CDR3 reads CASSEFRGVGETQYF. CDR3 in DNA: TGCGCCAGCAGTGAATTTCGGGGGGTTGGTGAGACCCAGTACTTC.

The table lists this clonotype with a few counts. This chain connects TRBV20-1 to TRBJ2-1, with 7 positions matching TRBD2. Unmatched junction bases numbered 13, after V lost 4 bases and J lost 10 bases. This CDR3 region has 14 residues. Germline V gene data show CDR1 as DFQATT and CDR2 as SNEGSKA (reference sequence). The CDR3 is CSATHPAGRAEQFF. The CDR3 DNA sequence: TGCAGTGCTACACACCCCGCGGGGAGGGCGGAGCAGTTCTTC.

The genes are TRBV20-1 and TRBJ2-1; 8 nucleotides align to TRBD1. J was trimmed by 8 bases and V by 3 bases; bases with no gene match: 15. The CDR3 length is 16 residues. CDR1 DFQATT and CDR2 SNEGSKA come from the germline V gene (reference sequence). The CDR3 DNA sequence: TGCAGTGCTAGCCAACCCATCGACAGGGGTCCCGATGAGCAGTTCTTC. Amino acid sequence: CSASQPIDRGPDEQFF.

V and J are TRBV6-6 and TRBJ2-7; D perhaps matches TRBD2 (6 bases). Trimming removed 5 bases at V and 4 bases at J, with 9 bases between. This CDR3 is 12 amino acids long. CDR1 is MNHNY and CDR2 is SVGAGI in the germline V gene (reference sequence). CDR3 region: CASSETSYEQYF. As DNA, the CDR3 is TGTGCCAGCAGTGAGACTAGTTACGAGCAGTACTTC.

The rearrangement joins TRBV7-7 to TRBJ2-5, with a tentative D call TRBD2 (5 bases). Germline V gene sequence: CDR1 SSHAT, CDR2 FNYEAQ (reference sequence). The CDR3 contains 14 residues. Trimming cost V 5 bases and J 3 bases, with 13 bases left between them. The CDR3 bases are TGTGCCAGCAGCAAGGCGGGCGAGAAAGAGACCCAGTACTTC. As protein: CASSKAGEKETQYF.